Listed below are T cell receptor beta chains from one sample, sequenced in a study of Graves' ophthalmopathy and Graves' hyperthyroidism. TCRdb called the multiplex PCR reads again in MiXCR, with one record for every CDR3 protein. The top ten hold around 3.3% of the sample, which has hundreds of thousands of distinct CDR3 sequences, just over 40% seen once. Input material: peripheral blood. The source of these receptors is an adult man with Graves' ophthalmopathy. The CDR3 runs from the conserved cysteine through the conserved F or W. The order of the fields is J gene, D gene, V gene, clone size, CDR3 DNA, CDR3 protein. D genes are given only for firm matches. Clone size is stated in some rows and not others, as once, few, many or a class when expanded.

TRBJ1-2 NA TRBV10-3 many TGTGCCAGCAGTTCTTGGGACCTCACCATCACCTTC CASSSWDLTITF
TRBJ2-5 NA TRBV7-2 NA TGTGCCAGCTCACCATTTGCCCACCAAGAGACCCAGTACTTC CASSPFAHQETQYF
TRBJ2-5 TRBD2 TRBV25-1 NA TGTGCCAGCAGTGCTAGAGCGGGAGGTTATGAGACCCAGTACTTC CASSARAGGYETQYF
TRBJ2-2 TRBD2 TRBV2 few TGTGCCAGCAGGTCCGGGACTAGCAACACCGGGGAGCTGTTTTTT CASRSGTSNTGELFF
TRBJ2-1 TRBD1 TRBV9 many TGTGCCAGCAGCGTAGCTTCGTCAGGGGGCCTTGGGGGGCAGTTCTTC CASSVASSGGLGGQFF
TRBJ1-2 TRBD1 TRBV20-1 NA TGCAGTGCTAGAGATCGACAGGGTGGAAACACCTTC CSARDRQGGNTF
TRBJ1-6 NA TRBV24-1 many TGTGCCACCAGGGGGGATTCACCCCTCCACTTT CATRGDSPLHF
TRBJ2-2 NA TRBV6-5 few TGTGCCAGCAGTTACTCGGGGAACACCGGGGAGCTGTTTTTT CASSYSGNTGELFF
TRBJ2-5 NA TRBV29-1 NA TGCAGCGTTGTTGGTGGGAAAGATCAGCCCCAGTACTTC CSVVGGKDQPQYF
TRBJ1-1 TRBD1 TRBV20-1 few TGCAGTGCTCCTTACCCGGACAGGGGGAACACTGAAGCTTTCTTT CSAPYPDRGNTEAFF
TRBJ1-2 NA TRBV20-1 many TGCAGTGCTAGTGTACAGGGCACTAACTATGGCTACACCTTC CSASVQGTNYGYTF
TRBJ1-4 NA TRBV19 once TGTGCCAGTAGGTGGGGTGAAAAACTGTTTTTT CASRWGEKLFF
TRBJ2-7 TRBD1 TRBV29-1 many TGCAGCGTTGGCCCCCAGGGGGCCTACGAGCAGTACTTC CSVGPQGAYEQYF
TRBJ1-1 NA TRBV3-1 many TGTGCCAGCAGCCAAAGGGCGGTGAACACTGAAGCTTTCTTT CASSQRAVNTEAFF
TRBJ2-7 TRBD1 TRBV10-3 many TGTGCCATCCGGCAGGGGGCCGCCTCCTACGAGCAGTACTTC CAIRQGAASYEQYF
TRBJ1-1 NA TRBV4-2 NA TGTGCCAGCAGCCACCACGGGGCCCTGGGGAGGAACACTGAAGCTTTCTTT CASSHHGALGRNTEAFF
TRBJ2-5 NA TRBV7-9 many TGTGCCAGCAGCGGAATAGGGCCGGAGACCCAGTACTTC CASSGIGPETQYF
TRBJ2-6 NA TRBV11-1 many TGTGCCAGCAGCGACGGACAATGGGGATATTCCTCTGGGGCCAACGTCCTGACTTTC CASSDGQWGYSSGANVLTF
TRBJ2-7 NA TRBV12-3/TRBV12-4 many TGTGCCAGCAGTTTAACTAGCTCCTACGAGCAGTACTTC CASSLTSSYEQYF
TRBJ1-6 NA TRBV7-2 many TGTGCCAGCAGCTTAGGAGGGTTCGGCTATAATTCACCCCTCCACTTT CASSLGGFGYNSPLHF
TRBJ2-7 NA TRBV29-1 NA TGCAGCTTGGTACCGGGATCAAGCTACGAGCAGTACTTC CSLVPGSSYEQYF
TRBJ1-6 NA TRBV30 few TGTGCCTGGAGTGTATGGTGGGACGGGAATTCACCCCTCCACTTT CAWSVWWDGNSPLHF
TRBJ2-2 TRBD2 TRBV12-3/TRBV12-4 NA TGTGCCAGCAGCCGAGGCCGAAAGGGACTAGCGAAGGATGCCGGGGAGCTGTTTTTT CASSRGRKGLAKDAGELFF
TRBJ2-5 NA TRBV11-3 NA TGTGCCAGCAGCTTAGATAGTACGGGGCCAGAGACCCAGTACTTC CASSLDSTGPETQYF
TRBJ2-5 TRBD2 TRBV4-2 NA TGTGCCAGCAGCGATGGGACTAGCGGGACTCACTACCAAGAGACCCAGTACTTC CASSDGTSGTHYQETQYF
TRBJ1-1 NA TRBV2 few TGTGCCAGCATTGGATACGGAGGGAACACTGAAGCTTTCTTT CASIGYGGNTEAFF
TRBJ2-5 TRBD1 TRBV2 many TGTGCCAGCAGTGAGGACAGGGGGCGAGAGACCCAGTACTTC CASSEDRGRETQYF
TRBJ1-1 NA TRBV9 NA TGTGCCAGCAGCGCGAGCGGGAACGCTGAAGCTTTCTTT CASSASGNAEAFF
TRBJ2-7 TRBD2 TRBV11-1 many TGTGCCAGCAGCTTGCCGGGACTAGCGGGAGGAGAGCAGTACTTC CASSLPGLAGGEQYF
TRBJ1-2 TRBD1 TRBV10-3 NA TGTGCCATCAGTGACGAGGGGACAGGGGGATCCGGCTACACCTTC CAISDEGTGGSGYTF
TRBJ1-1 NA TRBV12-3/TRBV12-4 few TGTGCCAGCAGTTTAGATGGGGCGCCGGACACTGAAGCTTTCTTT CASSLDGAPDTEAFF
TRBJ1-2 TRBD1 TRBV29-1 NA TGCAGCTCACCAGGGGGGTACTATGGCTACACCTTC CSSPGGYYGYTF
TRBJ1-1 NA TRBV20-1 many TGCAGTGCTAGTACCTCAGGGAACACTGAAGCTTTCTTT CSASTSGNTEAFF
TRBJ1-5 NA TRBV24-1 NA TGTGCCTGCCGACAGAACACCAATCAGCCCCAGCATTTT CACRQNTNQPQHF
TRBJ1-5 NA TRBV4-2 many TGTGCCAGCAGCCCTGGACGTCAGAGCAATCAGCCCCAGCATTTT CASSPGRQSNQPQHF
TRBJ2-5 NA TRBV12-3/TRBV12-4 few TGTGCCAGCAGTTGGGTCATTAGGCCCCACGAGACCCAGTACTTC CASSWVIRPHETQYF
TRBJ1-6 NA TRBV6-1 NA TGTGCCAGCAGTTCTCAGGCCTATTCACCCCTCCACTTT CASSSQAYSPLHF
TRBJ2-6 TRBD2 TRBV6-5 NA TGTGCCAGCAGCCAAGTGCGGGGGGTAAATGGGGCCAACGTCCTGACTTTC CASSQVRGVNGANVLTF
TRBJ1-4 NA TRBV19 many TGTGCCAGTAGTGGGACTAATGAAAAACTGTTTTTT CASSGTNEKLFF
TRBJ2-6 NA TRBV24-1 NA TGTGCCACCAGTTACTCCGGGGTGGCCTCTGGGGCCAACGTCCTGACTTTC CATSYSGVASGANVLTF
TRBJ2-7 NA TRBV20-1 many TGCAGTGCTAGAGTGCAGGGATCCTACGAGCAGTACTTC CSARVQGSYEQYF
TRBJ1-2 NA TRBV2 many TGTGCCAGCAGTGATTCATTCTATGGCTACACCTTC CASSDSFYGYTF
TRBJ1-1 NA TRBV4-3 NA TGCGCCAGCAGCCAGGGGGCCGTGAACACTGAAGCTTTCTTT CASSQGAVNTEAFF
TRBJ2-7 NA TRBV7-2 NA TGTGCCAGCAGCCCCCACCGGGGACCGGAGCAGTACTTC CASSPHRGPEQYF